This T cell receptor beta chain was obtained from a study of shared clonotypes between healthy human individuals. The V and J ends lost 1 base and 6 bases, in that order; junction bases with no gene match: 3. The germline gives CDR1 MNHNS, CDR2 SASEGT. The CDR3 consists of 15 residues. Only in-frame clones appear in the TCRdb table, and some are missing; sequencing was by immunoSEQ multiplex PCR. Of some 980,000 clones listed, approximately 80% were seen once; the top ten hold around 1.5%. Adults of Caucasian background living in Nashville, Tennessee made up all donors. This clone was observed a handful of times.

The genes are TRBV6-1 and TRBJ2-7, with 13 bases that match TRBD2. Sequencing was performed on memory CD4+ T cells sorted from blood. This sample's subset: CD45RA-negative fraction. This clonotype was obtained from a man between 18 and 35 years old in good health. Here the CDR3 reads CASSEETSGRSEQYF. The DNA for the CDR3 is TGTGCCAGCAGTGAAGAGACTAGCGGGAGGAGCGAGCAGTACTTC.